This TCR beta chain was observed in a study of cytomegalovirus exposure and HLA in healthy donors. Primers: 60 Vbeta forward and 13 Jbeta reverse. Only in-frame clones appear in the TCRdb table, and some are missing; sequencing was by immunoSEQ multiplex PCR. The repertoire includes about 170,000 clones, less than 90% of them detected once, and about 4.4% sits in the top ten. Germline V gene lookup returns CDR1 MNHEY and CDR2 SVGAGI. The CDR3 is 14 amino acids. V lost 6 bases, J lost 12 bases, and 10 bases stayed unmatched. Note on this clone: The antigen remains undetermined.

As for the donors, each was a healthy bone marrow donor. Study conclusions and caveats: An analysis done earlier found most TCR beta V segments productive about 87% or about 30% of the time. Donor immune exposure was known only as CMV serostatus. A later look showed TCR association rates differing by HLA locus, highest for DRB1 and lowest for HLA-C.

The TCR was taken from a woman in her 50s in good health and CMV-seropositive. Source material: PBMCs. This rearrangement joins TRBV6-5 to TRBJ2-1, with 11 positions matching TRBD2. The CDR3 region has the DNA TGTGCCAGCAGGAATAGCGGGAGGGCCCGAGCGCAGTTCTTC. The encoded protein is CASRNSGRARAQFF.